What follows are 18 T cell receptor beta chains derived from one specimen sequenced in a study of molecular identifiers for immune sequencing clone quantification. TCRdb redid the calling of the PCR reads with MiXCR, one entry per CDR3 protein. The sample has roughly 630,000 distinct CDR3 sequences; roughly 25% are singletons. Sequenced material: naive CD8+ T cells from blood, with Jurkat cell RNA spiked in. Subset of the sample: FACS-sorted CD8+CD4-CCR7+CD45RA+ naive T cells. These TCRs come from a human donor in good health. Some libraries in this study had Jurkat cell RNA spiked in.

This sequence joins TRBV9 and TRBJ2-5; 11 nucleotides agree with TRBD2. The J segment lost 4 bases and the V segment lost 6 bases, leaving 14 bases of the junction unmatched. Germline V CDR1 and CDR2: SGDLS, YYNGEE. CDR3 size: 17 residues. CDR3 DNA sequence: TGTGCCAGCAACGGGGGGACTAGCGGCCTCGTGAGAGAGACCCAGTACTTC. It specifies CASNGGTSGLVRETQYF.

This clonotype was seen many times. The rearrangement uses TRBV5-6 and TRBJ2-1; weak D call: TRBD1 (6 bases). Trimming removed 3 bases at V and 5 bases at J, with 15 bases between. CDR1 and CDR2 from the germline V gene are SGHDT and YYEEEE. This CDR3 has 15 amino acids. For the CDR3, the DNA is TGTGCCAGCAGCTACCGGGACAAGTGGAACAATGAGCAGTTCTTC. It yields the protein CASSYRDKWNNEQFF.

This clonotype was detected a few times. The rearrangement joins TRBV3-1 to TRBJ1-2; no reliable D call. V was trimmed by 1 base and J by 3 bases, leaving 15 bases between them. This CDR3 is 16 amino acids long. CDR1 LGHDT and CDR2 YNNKEL come from the germline V gene (reference sequence). The CDR3 sequence is CASSQVATPKDYGYTF. Here the CDR3 DNA reads TGTGCCAGCAGCCAAGTGGCGACCCCTAAGGACTATGGCTACACCTTC.

The chain links TRBV27 to TRBJ2-7; 9 nucleotides align to TRBD1. This CDR3 is built from 15 residues. CDR1 and CDR2 (germline): MNHEY, SMNVEV (reference sequence). The trim removed 5 bases at V and 2 bases at J, leaving 7 bases unmatched. In nucleotides, the CDR3 is TGTGCCAGCAGTCCTCAGACAGGGGGGGCCTACGAGCAGTACTTC. Its protein is CASSPQTGGAYEQYF.

The chain joins TRBV19 to TRBJ1-5, with a tentative D call TRBD1 (5 bases). There are 13 residues in the CDR3. Germline values: CDR1 LNHDA, CDR2 SQIVND (reference sequence). V lost 4 bases and J 7 bases, leaving 11 bases between the germline ends. The CDR3 DNA reads TGTGCCAGTAGTAGGGGGAATAGCCAGCCCCAGCATTTT. This gives the protein CASSRGNSQPQHF.

This clonotype was seen only a few times. The chain joins TRBV9 to TRBJ2-5; D remains unclear. The CDR3 loop spans 16 amino acids. From germline, CDR1 is SGDLS and CDR2 YYNGEE. Trimming shortened V by 0 bases and J by 4 bases, and 16 bases separated the two germline ends. CDR3 protein: CASSVGDSPSRETQYF. The CDR3 DNA follows: TGTGCCAGCAGCGTAGGTGATAGCCCCTCACGAGAGACCCAGTACTTC.

On this clonotype itself: Germline and junction disagree at one end, which may indicate a read error. V gene TRBV6-1 combines with J gene TRBJ1-5; D is possibly TRBD1 (5 bases). This CDR3 is 19 amino acids long. Germline CDR1 MNHNS, CDR2 SASEGT. The CDR3 loop reads CVSSPDRQNYKYSNQPQHF. DNA of the CDR3: TGTGTCAGCAGCCCAGACAGACAGAATTATAAATATAGCAATCAGCCCCAGCATTTT.

This clonotype was counted a few times. The V and J genes are TRBV6-5 and TRBJ2-1; 8 bases fit TRBD2. Germline-derived CDR1 and CDR2 are MNHEY and SVGAGI. The CDR3 extends over 15 amino acids. The V segment lost 5 bases and the J segment 2 bases; nucleotides outside the gene matches: 5. CDR3 protein: CASSIGTSAYNEQFF. The CDR3 DNA reads as TGTGCCAGCAGTATCGGGACTAGTGCCTACAATGAGCAGTTCTTC.

This clonotype was detected only a few times. The genes are TRBV10-3 and TRBJ1-1; D ambiguous. The germline CDR1 and CDR2 sequences are ENHRY and SYGVKD. V was clipped by 3 bases and J by 0 bases, with 14 bases between them. CDR3 length equals 16 residues. In DNA, the CDR3 is TGTGCCATCAGTGATAAGACGGATCTACTGAACACTGAAGCTTTCTTT. Residues: CAISDKTDLLNTEAFF.

This clonotype has ten or more counts. V usage is TRBV12-3 or TRBV12-4 and J usage is TRBJ2-5, with a tentative D call TRBD1 (5 bases). CDR3 length equals 13 residues. Trimming pared 6 bases from V and 3 bases from J, leaving 11 bases between. The CDR3 DNA reads as TGTGCCAGCAGGATCATAGGGGAAGAGACCCAGTACTTC. Its protein product is CASRIIGEETQYF.

This clonotype was seen a few times. The chain couples TRBV5-5 to TRBJ1-1, with a tentative D call TRBD1 (5 bases). The CDR3 is 16 amino acids. Germline V lookup: CDR1 SGHKS, CDR2 YYEKEE (reference sequence). V was clipped by 2 bases and J by 0 bases, with 14 bases between them. The CDR3 reads CASSFGARRMNTEAFF. The DNA of the CDR3 is TGTGCCAGCAGCTTCGGGGCACGGAGGATGAACACTGAAGCTTTCTTT.

The table lists this clonotype with a few counts. V and J are TRBV6-1 and TRBJ1-1; D is ambiguous. Germline CDR1 is MNHNS and CDR2 is SASEGT. Trimming removed 10 bases at V and 3 bases at J, with 6 bases between. The CDR3 runs 10 residues. As DNA, the CDR3 is TGTGCCACCCATTACACTGAAGCTTTCTTT. It yields the protein CATHYTEAFF.

J is TRBJ1-1 and V is TRBV6-2 or TRBV6-3; D call uncertain. The V and J ends lost 5 bases and 2 bases respectively, with 12 bases between them. Germline V gene lookup returns CDR1 MNHEY and CDR2 SVGEGT. The CDR3 totals 14 residues. This CDR3 is CASSLSDFNTEAFF. As DNA, the CDR3 is TGTGCCAGCAGTCTATCAGATTTCAACACTGAAGCTTTCTTT.

The table lists this clonotype with many counts. This chain uses TRBV7-6 with TRBJ1-1, with D tentatively TRBD1 (5 bases). V was cut by 1 base and J by 7 bases, with 10 bases left in between. Germline-derived CDR1 and CDR2 are SGHVS and FNYEAQ. The CDR3 length is 13 residues. CDR3 DNA sequence: TGTGCCAGCAGCTTAGAATGGGGGGGTGAAGCTTTCTTT. Translation: CASSLEWGGEAFF. The full variable domain, in which reference TRBV7-6 and TRBJ1-1 provide the parts outside the CDR3, is GAGVSQSPRYKVTKRGQDVALRCDPISGHVSLYWYRQALGQGPEFLTYFNYEAQQDKSGLPNDRFSAERPEGSISTLTIQRTEQRDSAMYRCASSLEWGGEAFFGQGTRLTVV.

This clonotype was observed a handful of times. The V and J genes are TRBV7-9 and TRBJ2-2, with 7 bases aligning to TRBD2. V lost 5 bases and J lost 5; bases outside the gene matches: 8. Germline V gives CDR1 SEHNR, CDR2 FQNEAQ (reference sequence). The CDR3 is 15 residues long. The CDR3 here is CASSPPGGSTGELFF. CDR3 sequence (DNA): TGTGCCAGCAGCCCTCCGGGGGGTAGTACCGGGGAGCTGTTTTTT.

Concerning this clonotype itself: Compared with germline, one end of the junction differs, possibly owing to a read error. The chain couples TRBV30 to TRBJ2-7; 8 bases are a match to TRBD2. This CDR3 is 14 amino acids long. Germline loops: CDR1 GTSNPN, CDR2 SVGIG (reference sequence). The CDR3, as DNA: TGTGCCTGGAGTTCGGGGGGGACGTCCTACGAGCAGTGCTTC. It encodes CAWSSGGTSYEQCF.

This clonotype was detected only a few times. The rearrangement links TRBV27 to TRBJ2-7, with D tentatively TRBD1 (6 bases). CDR3 length: 16 residues. The V gene's germline CDR1 is MNHEY and CDR2 SMNVEV (reference sequence). V was cut by 5 bases and J by 1 base, with 18 bases left in between. CDR3: CASSPGTSDSSYEQYF. The CDR3 region has the DNA TGTGCCAGCAGTCCGGGGACATCTGATTCGTCCTACGAGCAGTACTTC.

This clonotype was observed a few times. This chain links TRBV24-1 with TRBJ2-6; 7 bases line up with TRBD1. This CDR3 is 18 amino acids long. Trimming cost V 3 bases and J 0 bases; bases outside gene matches: 7. Per germline, CDR1 KGHDR and CDR2 SFDVKD. CDR3 in DNA: TGTGCCACCAGTGATAGGGGGCGCTGGGACTCTGGGGCCAACGTCCTGACTTTC. Protein product: CATSDRGRWDSGANVLTF.